This T cell receptor (beta chain) emerged from a study of TIL therapy for anti-PD-1-resistant metastatic lung cancer. The libraries were made with immunoSEQ v3. The repertoire was sequenced with immunoSEQ multiplex PCR; TCRdb's copy has only in-frame clones and lacks some. The sample has roughly 57,000 clones, approximately 75% seen once; the top ten hold about 2.7%. The time point: pre-treatment sample, taken before nivolumab and TIL therapy. Germline V lookup: CDR1 ENHRY, CDR2 SYGVKD. There are 16 residues in the CDR3. V lost 2 bases and J 0 bases, leaving 14 bases between the germline ends. The rearrangement links TRBV10-3 to TRBJ2-7, with D possibly matching TRBD2 (5 bases). The clonotype was recovered from a person aged 30 to 80 with non-small cell lung cancer. The source material was blood, sampled at baseline. This CDR3 is CAISETYLRDSYEQYF. CDR3 bases: TGTGCCATCAGTGAGACCTACCTTCGGGACTCCTACGAGCAGTACTTC.